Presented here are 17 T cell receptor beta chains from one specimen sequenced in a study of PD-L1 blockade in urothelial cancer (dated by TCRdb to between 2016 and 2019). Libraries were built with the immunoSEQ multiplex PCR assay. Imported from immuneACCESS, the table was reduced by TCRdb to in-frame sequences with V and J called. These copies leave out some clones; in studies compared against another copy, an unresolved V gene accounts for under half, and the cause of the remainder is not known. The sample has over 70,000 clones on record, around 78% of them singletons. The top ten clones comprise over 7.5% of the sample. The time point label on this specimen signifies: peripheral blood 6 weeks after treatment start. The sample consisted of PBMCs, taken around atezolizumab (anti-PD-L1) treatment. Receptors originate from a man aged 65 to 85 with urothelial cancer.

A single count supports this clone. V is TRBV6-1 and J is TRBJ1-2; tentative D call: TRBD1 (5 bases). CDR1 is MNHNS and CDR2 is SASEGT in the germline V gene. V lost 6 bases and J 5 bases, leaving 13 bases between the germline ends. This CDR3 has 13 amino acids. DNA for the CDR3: TGTGCCAGCAGCGCATCCAGGGATTATGGCTACACCTTC. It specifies CASSASRDYGYTF.

CDR3 in DNA: TGCGCCAGCAGTCTTTGGACAGGGGTGGACGAGCAGTACTTC. This codes for CASSLWTGVDEQYF. The chain has TRBV4-1 and TRBJ2-7; 9 bases align to TRBD1. The CDR3 covers 14 residues. Trimming removed 6 bases from V and 5 bases from J; junction bases left unmatched: 8. Germline loops: CDR1 MGHRA, CDR2 YSYEKL.

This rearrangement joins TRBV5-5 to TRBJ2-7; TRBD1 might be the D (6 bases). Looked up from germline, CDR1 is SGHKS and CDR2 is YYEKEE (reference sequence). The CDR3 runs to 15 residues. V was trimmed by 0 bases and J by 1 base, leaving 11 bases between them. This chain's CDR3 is CASSLVPQGSYEQYF. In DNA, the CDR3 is TGTGCCAGCAGCTTGGTCCCACAGGGATCCTACGAGCAGTACTTC.

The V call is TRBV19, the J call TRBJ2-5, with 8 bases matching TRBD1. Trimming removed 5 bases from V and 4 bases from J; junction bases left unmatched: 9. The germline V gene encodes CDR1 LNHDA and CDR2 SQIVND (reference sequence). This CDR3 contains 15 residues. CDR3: CASSAGQGWGETQYF. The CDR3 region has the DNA TGTGCCAGTAGTGCCGGACAGGGTTGGGGAGAGACCCAGTACTTC.

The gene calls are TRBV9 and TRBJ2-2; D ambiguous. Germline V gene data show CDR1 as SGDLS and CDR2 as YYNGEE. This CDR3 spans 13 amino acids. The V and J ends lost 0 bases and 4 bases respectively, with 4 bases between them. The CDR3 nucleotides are TGTGCCAGCAGCGTAGTATCCACCGGGGAGCTGTTTTTT. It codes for CASSVVSTGELFF.

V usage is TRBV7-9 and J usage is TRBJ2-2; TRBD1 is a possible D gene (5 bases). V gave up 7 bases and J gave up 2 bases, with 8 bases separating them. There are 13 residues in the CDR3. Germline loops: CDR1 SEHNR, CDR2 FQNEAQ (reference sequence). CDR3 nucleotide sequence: TGTGCCAGCATTGACAGAAACACCGGGGAGCTGTTTTTT. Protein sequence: CASIDRNTGELFF.

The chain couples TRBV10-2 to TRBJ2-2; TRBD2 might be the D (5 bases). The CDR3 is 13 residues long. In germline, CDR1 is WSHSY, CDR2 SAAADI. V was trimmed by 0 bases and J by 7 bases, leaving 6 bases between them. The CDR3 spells CASSESGGGELFF. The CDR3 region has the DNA TGCGCCAGCAGTGAGTCCGGAGGCGGGGAGCTGTTTTTT.

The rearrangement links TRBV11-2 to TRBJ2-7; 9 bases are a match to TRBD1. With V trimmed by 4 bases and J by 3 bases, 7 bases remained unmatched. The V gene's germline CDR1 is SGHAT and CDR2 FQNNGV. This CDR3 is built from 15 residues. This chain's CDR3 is CASSSLDRGVYEQYF. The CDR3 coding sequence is TGTGCCAGCAGCTCCTTGGACAGGGGAGTCTACGAGCAGTACTTC.

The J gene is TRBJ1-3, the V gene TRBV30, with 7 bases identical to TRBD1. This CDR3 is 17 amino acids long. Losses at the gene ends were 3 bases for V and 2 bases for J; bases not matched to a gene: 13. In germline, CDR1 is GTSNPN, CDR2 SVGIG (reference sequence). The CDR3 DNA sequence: TGTGCCTGGAGCCTCCCCGCCCCCGACAGGGCTGGAAACACCATATATTTT. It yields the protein CAWSLPAPDRAGNTIYF.

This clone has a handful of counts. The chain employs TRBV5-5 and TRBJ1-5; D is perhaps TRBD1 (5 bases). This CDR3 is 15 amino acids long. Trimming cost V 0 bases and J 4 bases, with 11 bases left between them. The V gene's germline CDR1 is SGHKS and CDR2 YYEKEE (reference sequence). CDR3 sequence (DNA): TGTGCCAGCAGCTTGGAGGGGAACCTTAATCAGCCCCAGCATTTT. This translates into CASSLEGNLNQPQHF.

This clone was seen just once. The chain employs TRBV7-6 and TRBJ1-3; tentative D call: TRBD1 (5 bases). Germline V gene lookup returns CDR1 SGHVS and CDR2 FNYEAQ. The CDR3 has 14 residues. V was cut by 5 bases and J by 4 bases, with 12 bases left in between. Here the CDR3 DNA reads TGTGCCAGCAGCCTCAGGGTGGACGGAAACACCATATATTTT. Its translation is CASSLRVDGNTIYF.

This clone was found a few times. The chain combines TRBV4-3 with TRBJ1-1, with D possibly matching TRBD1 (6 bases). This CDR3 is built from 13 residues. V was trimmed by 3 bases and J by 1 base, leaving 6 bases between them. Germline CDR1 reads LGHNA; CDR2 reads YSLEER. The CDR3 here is CASSQTGNTEAFF. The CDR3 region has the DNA TGCGCCAGCAGCCAGACAGGGAACACTGAAGCTTTCTTT.

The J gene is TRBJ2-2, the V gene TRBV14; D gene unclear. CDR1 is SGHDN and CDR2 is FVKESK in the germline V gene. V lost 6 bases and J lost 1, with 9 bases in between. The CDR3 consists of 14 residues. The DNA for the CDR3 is TGTGCCAGCAGGTCCTCTAGGAACACCGGGGAGCTGTTTTTT. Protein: CASRSSRNTGELFF.

The CDR3 nucleotides are TGTGCCAGCAGCACCTGGGGTAGCGGCACAGATACGCAGTATTTT. Translating gives CASSTWGSGTDTQYF. This sequence joins TRBV7-6 and TRBJ2-3; tentatively, D is TRBD2 (5 bases). Germline V lookup: CDR1 SGHVS, CDR2 FNYEAQ. V was cut by 5 bases and J by 1 base, with 13 bases left in between. The CDR3 consists of 15 residues. Variable domain in full (rest from reference TRBV7-6 and TRBJ2-3): GAGVSQSPRYKVTKRGQDVALRCDPISGHVSLYWYRQALGQGPEFLTYFNYEAQQDKSGLPNDRFSAERPEGSISTLTIQRTEQRDSAMYRCASSTWGSGTDTQYFGPGTRLTVL.

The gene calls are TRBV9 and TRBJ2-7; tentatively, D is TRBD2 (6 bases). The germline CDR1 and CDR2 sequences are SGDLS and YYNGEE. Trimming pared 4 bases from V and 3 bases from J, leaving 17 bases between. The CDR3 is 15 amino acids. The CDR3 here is CASSRGSGVGYEQYF. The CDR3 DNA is TGTGCCAGCAGCCGGGGGTCGGGGGTCGGCTACGAGCAGTACTTC.

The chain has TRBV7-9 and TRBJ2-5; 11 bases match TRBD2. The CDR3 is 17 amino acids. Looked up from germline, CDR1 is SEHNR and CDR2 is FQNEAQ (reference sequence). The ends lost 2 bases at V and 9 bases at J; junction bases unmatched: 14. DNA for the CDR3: TGTGCCAGCAGCTTAAAAGGTGTAGCGGGGGGGCCGGGGGCCCAGTACTTC. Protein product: CASSLKGVAGGPGAQYF.

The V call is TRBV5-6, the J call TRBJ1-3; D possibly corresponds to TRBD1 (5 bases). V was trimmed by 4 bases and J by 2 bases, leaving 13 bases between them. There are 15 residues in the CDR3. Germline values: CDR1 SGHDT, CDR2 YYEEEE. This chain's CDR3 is CASSHRRVPGNTIYF. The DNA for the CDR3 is TGTGCCAGCAGCCACCGCAGGGTTCCTGGAAACACCATATATTTT. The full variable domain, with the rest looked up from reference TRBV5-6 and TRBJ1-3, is DAGVTQSPTHLIKTRGQQVTLRCSPKSGHDTVSWYQQALGQGPQFIFQYYEEEERQRGNFPDRFSGHQFPNYSSELNVNALLLGDSALYLCASSHRRVPGNTIYFGEGSWLTVV.